This entry lists 14 T cell receptor beta chains sequenced from one sample in a study of blood T cell repertoires in COVID-19. This table comes from immunoSEQ multiplex PCR, and its TCRdb copy is limited to in-frame clones, with some not included. The profile shows 200,000 to 250,000 clones, approximately 87% of them singletons. Sequenced input: peripheral blood. These TCRs come from a woman between 45 and 65 years old with acute or convalescent COVID-19.

This chain joins TRBV6-2 or TRBV6-3 and TRBJ2-7, with D perhaps matching TRBD1 (6 bases). The CDR3 is 15 amino acids. CDR1 is MNHEY, CDR2 SVGEGT, per germline. V shed 2 bases and J shed 6 bases, with 17 bases lying between them. The CDR3 region is CASSYRLGQSSEQYF. The CDR3 region has the DNA TGTGCCAGCAGTTACCGCCTCGGACAGAGCTCCGAGCAGTACTTC.

A few counts support this clone. The V call is TRBV19, the J call TRBJ2-1; tentative D call: TRBD2 (6 bases). CDR1 and CDR2 from the germline V gene are LNHDA and SQIVND (reference sequence). This CDR3 has 13 residues. The ends were cut back, 10 bases at V and 0 bases at J, with 10 bases in the middle. The CDR3 DNA reads TGTGCCACCCGGGGGTCCTCCTACAATGAGCAGTTCTTC. Its translation: CATRGSSYNEQFF.

Note on this clone: Other nucleotide sequences in the sample specify the same CDR3. The V call is TRBV7-9, the J call TRBJ2-7; D unclear. Trimming took 5 bases from V and 4 from J, leaving 9 bases between them. The CDR3 spans 12 residues. CDR1 is SEHNR and CDR2 is FQNEAQ in the germline V gene (reference sequence). The CDR3 nucleotides are TGTGCCAGCAGCCCTCTAGGATACGAGCAGTACTTC. Translating gives CASSPLGYEQYF.

This clone was seen a handful of times. This chain connects TRBV10-3 to TRBJ2-5, with no clear D. V shed 3 bases and J shed 2 bases, with 7 bases lying between them. The CDR3 totals 13 residues. Per the germline V gene, CDR1 is ENHRY and CDR2 is SYGVKD. The CDR3 here is CAISDVLQETQYF. In nucleotides, the CDR3 is TGTGCCATCAGTGACGTTCTACAAGAGACCCAGTACTTC.

This chain joins TRBV24-1 and TRBJ2-3, with 7 positions matching TRBD1. V lost 4 bases to trimming and J lost 6 bases; unmatched junction nucleotides: 3. The CDR3 runs to 13 residues. CDR1 and CDR2 (germline): KGHDR, SFDVKD. CDR3 region: CATSDYRGDTQYF. The CDR3 DNA sequence: TGTGCCACCAGTGACTACAGGGGCGATACGCAGTATTTT.

The V and J genes are TRBV7-6 and TRBJ2-2, with D perhaps matching TRBD1 (5 bases). The CDR3 extends over 16 amino acids. Looked up from germline, CDR1 is SGHVS and CDR2 is FNYEAQ. Trimming removed 0 bases at V and 8 bases at J, with 16 bases between. The CDR3 spells CASSLAPTALPGELFF. CDR3 DNA sequence: TGTGCCAGCAGCTTAGCCCCGACAGCTTTACCGGGGGAGCTGTTTTTT.

This clone has a handful of counts. The V call is TRBV5-5, the J call TRBJ2-5; D is possibly TRBD2 (5 bases). V lost 4 bases and J 5 bases, leaving 15 bases between the germline ends. CDR3 length: 14 amino acids. CDR1 and CDR2 (germline): SGHKS, YYEKEE (reference sequence). The CDR3 DNA follows: TGTGCCAGCAGCCCGTCGTGGAGGATGGAGACCCAGTACTTC. Translation: CASSPSWRMETQYF.

The rearrangement uses TRBV7-8 and TRBJ2-5; 13 bases agree with TRBD2. V gave up 7 bases and J gave up 1 base; unmatched junction bases: 6. Germline V CDR1 and CDR2: SGHVS, FQNEAQ. There are 16 residues in the CDR3. The CDR3, as DNA: TGTGCCAGCACCAGAACTAGCGGGGGGGCCCAAGAGACCCAGTACTTC. This encodes CASTRTSGGAQETQYF.

The chain carries TRBV6-4 and TRBJ2-5; no definite D call. This CDR3 contains 11 residues. Germline CDR1 MRHNA, CDR2 SNTAGT. Between the trimmed V and J ends, which lost 4 bases and 9 bases, there was a span of 9 bases. The CDR3 loop is CASSVLPAQYF. The CDR3 region has the DNA TGTGCCAGCAGTGTACTACCCGCCCAGTACTTC.

This chain uses TRBV6-1 with TRBJ1-3; D may be TRBD1 (5 bases). V was shortened by 1 base and J by 2 bases, with 9 bases between the two germline ends. In germline, CDR1 is MNHNS, CDR2 SASEGT. The CDR3 has 15 residues. In DNA form, the CDR3 reads TGTGCCAGCAGTGAAGGCGGGGGAGCTGGAAACACCATATATTTT. This gives the protein CASSEGGGAGNTIYF.

The CDR3 loop is CASSQGLAGTDTQYF. As DNA, the CDR3 is TGTGCCAGCAGCCAGGGACTAGCGGGCACAGATACGCAGTATTTT. The chain joins TRBV3-1 (or the pseudogene TRBV3-2) to TRBJ2-3; TRBD2 agrees at 11 bases. The V segment lost 3 bases and the J segment 1 base; nucleotides outside the gene matches: 0. CDR3 length: 15 residues. Germline V gene data show CDR1 as LGHDT and CDR2 as YNNKEL (reference sequence).

The chain recombines TRBV3-1 (or the pseudogene TRBV3-2) with TRBJ1-1, with 10 bases aligning to TRBD1. From germline, CDR1 is LGHDT and CDR2 YNNKEL (reference sequence). This CDR3 is built from 17 residues. With V trimmed by 3 bases and J by 0 bases, 7 bases remained unmatched. CDR3 sequence: CASSHDRGPFMNTEAFF. The CDR3 bases are TGTGCCAGCAGCCATGACAGGGGGCCGTTCATGAACACTGAAGCTTTCTTT.

The CDR3 sequence: CASSEFRRTPNEQFF. CDR3 nucleotide sequence: TGTGCCAGCAGTGAGTTCCGGAGAACGCCCAATGAGCAGTTCTTC. This chain joins TRBV2 and TRBJ2-1; D is undetermined. The CDR3 is 15 amino acids. The V gene's germline CDR1 is SNHLY and CDR2 FYNNEI. Trimming left V 3 bases short and J 6 bases short, with 15 bases between.

The table lists this clone with a few counts. Other nucleotide sequences in the sample specify the same CDR3. The genes are TRBV27 and TRBJ1-5; TRBD1 is a possible D gene (6 bases). V lost 6 bases and J 4 bases, leaving 10 bases between the germline ends. CDR1 is MNHEY and CDR2 is SMNVEV in the germline V gene (reference sequence). This CDR3 comprises 13 residues. Written as DNA, the CDR3 is TGTGCCAGCAGCCCACAGGGAAATCAGCCCCAGCATTTT. It encodes CASSPQGNQPQHF.